This entry concerns a single T cell receptor beta chain. Its antigen is currently unknown. Germline V gives CDR1 SGDLS, CDR2 YYNGEE. Trimming stripped 5 bases from V and 9 bases from J, with 14 bases between. The CDR3 totals 12 residues. The sample is drawn from a study of shared clonotypes between healthy human individuals. Study details: Ranging from 18 to 49 in age, donors were a couple of women and a few men. A donor's plate count was three for CD4 naive and three for CD4 memory; CD8 naive had two and CD8 memory one.

Study results and limitations: Around 5% was the fraction of naive CD4 clonotypes found shared across a handful of donors.

As handled by the study authors: ImmunoSEQ junction-only sequences lacked quality scores, so their filtering differed. Here immunoSEQ multiplex PCR was the method, and the copy in TCRdb shows in-frame clones only, minus some. The V and J calls and the clone size are those of that table, but D and trimming were determined from the DNA. Of about 1.5 million clones detected, approximately 98% appear once; the ten largest clones hold around 0.45%. Sequences were obtained from naive CD4+ T cells sorted from blood. The subset is: CD45RA+ positively selected. The chain carries TRBV9 and TRBJ2-5; the D gene is possibly TRBD2 (5 bases). This receptor was taken from a man aged 30-40 years in good health. The DNA for the CDR3 is TGTGCCAGCAGTCCTTTCGACGGGGCCCAGTACTTC. Translated, it gives CASSPFDGAQYF.